One and the same sample provided the 6 T cell receptor beta chains below, sequenced in a study of cytomegalovirus exposure and HLA in healthy donors. Researchers ran the PCR with 60 Vbeta and 13 Jbeta primers. TCRdb's copy holds only in-frame clones and misses some; the assay was immunoSEQ multiplex PCR. The sample includes about 120,000 clones, about 78% of them seen just once. The specimen sequenced was PBMCs. The receptors shown here come from a female donor in good health and CMV-seronegative.

The V and J genes are TRBV30 and TRBJ2-7; 8 nucleotides line up with TRBD2. Germline values: CDR1 GTSNPN, CDR2 SVGIG (reference sequence). Trimming took 5 bases from V and 2 from J; bases not matched to a gene: 8. This CDR3 has 14 amino acids. CDR3 DNA: TGTGCCTGGTGCGGCGGGGGGAAAGCCTACGAGCAGTACTTC. Translated: CAWCGGGKAYEQYF.

The rearrangement joins TRBV30 to TRBJ1-6; D is unresolved. CDR1 GTSNPN and CDR2 SVGIG come from the germline V gene (reference sequence). Trimming removed 1 base at V and 4 bases at J, with 5 bases between. The CDR3 sequence is 13 residues long. The CDR3 loop reads CAWSEQYNSPLHF. DNA of the CDR3: TGTGCCTGGAGTGAACAGTATAATTCACCCCTCCACTTT.

This clone has a single count. This chain joins TRBV5-4 and TRBJ2-7, with 8 positions matching TRBD1. CDR1 SGHNT and CDR2 YYREEE come from the germline V gene (reference sequence). With V trimmed by 0 bases and J by 4 bases, 6 bases remained unmatched. This CDR3 is 15 amino acids long. This CDR3 is CASSLGVGTGYEQYF. DNA of the CDR3: TGTGCCAGCAGCTTGGGGGTCGGGACAGGTTACGAGCAGTACTTC.

The V call is TRBV6-1, the J call TRBJ1-5; maybe TRBD1 (5 bases). Germline V gene data show CDR1 as MNHNS and CDR2 as SASEGT. The V gene lost 2 bases and the J gene lost 7 bases, with 18 bases spanning the gap. This CDR3 has 16 residues. CDR3: CASSETPQEGVQPQHF. As DNA, the CDR3 is TGTGCCAGCAGTGAAACTCCACAGGAAGGAGTACAGCCCCAGCATTTT.

This rearrangement joins TRBV4-1 to TRBJ2-7; D might be TRBD1 (6 bases). The ends were cut back, 4 bases at V and 6 bases at J, with 22 bases in the middle. CDR1 MGHRA and CDR2 YSYEKL come from the germline V gene. The CDR3 consists of 16 residues. The CDR3 loop reads CASSRLGVQGSSEQYF. For the CDR3, the DNA is TGCGCCAGCAGCCGCCTAGGGGTACAGGGATCAAGCGAGCAGTACTTC.

The gene calls are TRBV30 and TRBJ1-2; perhaps TRBD1 as D (5 bases). The CDR3 is made up of 12 amino acids. V lost 4 bases and J lost 3, with 9 bases in between. From germline, CDR1 is GTSNPN and CDR2 SVGIG (reference sequence). CDR3 in amino acids: CAWNGGDYGYTF. In nucleotides, the CDR3 is TGTGCCTGGAACGGGGGAGACTATGGCTACACCTTC.